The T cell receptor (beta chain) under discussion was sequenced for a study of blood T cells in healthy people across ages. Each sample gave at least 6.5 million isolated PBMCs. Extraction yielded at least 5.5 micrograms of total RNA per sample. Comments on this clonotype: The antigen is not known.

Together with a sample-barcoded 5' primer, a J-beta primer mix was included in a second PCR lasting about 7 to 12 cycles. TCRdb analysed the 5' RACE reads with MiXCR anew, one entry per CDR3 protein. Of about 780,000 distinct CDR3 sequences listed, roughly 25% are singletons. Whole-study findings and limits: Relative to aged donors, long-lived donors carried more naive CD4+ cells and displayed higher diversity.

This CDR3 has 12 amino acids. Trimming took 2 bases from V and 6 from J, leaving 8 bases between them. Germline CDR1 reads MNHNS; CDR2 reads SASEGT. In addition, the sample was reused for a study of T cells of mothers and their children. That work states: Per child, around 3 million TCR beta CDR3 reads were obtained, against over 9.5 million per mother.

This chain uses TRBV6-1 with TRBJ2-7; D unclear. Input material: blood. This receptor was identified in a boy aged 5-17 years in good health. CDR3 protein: CASSERPGEQYF. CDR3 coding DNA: TGTGCCAGCAGTGAAAGACCAGGCGAGCAGTACTTC.